The entry that follows covers one TCR beta chain sequence. The antigen is undetermined. Clones were sequenced by immunoSEQ multiplex PCR, and TCRdb holds only the in-frame ones, with some missing. The table records 150,000 to 200,000 clones, roughly 92% of them present only once. Per germline, CDR1 KGHSH and CDR2 LQKENI. The CDR3 is made up of 13 amino acids. The V and J ends lost 5 bases and 2 bases, in that order; junction bases with no gene match: 3. This entry comes from a study of T cell responses to AZD1222 COVID-19 vaccine. Overall study context: Both about-4-week and about-12-week second-dose recipients were combined.

Regarding the study as a whole: Only after the peak T cell response were repertoires sampled. Vaccine-associated CD4 TCRs spanned spike, dominant at 160-218 and 743-854. Donors in the cohort were predominantly white British and more often female, and clonal diversity was possibly underestimated.

The source is an adult in good health. The rearrangement uses TRBV18 and TRBJ2-7; 7 nucleotides match TRBD1. This specimen was peripheral blood, taken on day 0 of AZD1222 vaccination. CDR3 sequence reads: CASSTGQTYEQYF. CDR3 bases: TGTGCCAGCTCAACGGGACAGACCTACGAGCAGTACTTC. The variable domain in full, completed from reference TRBV18 and TRBJ2-7, reads NAGVMQNPRHLVRRRGQEARLRCSPMKGHSHVYWYRQLPEEGLKFMVYLQKENIIDESGMPKERFSAEFPKEGPSILRIQQVVRGDSAAYFCASSTGQTYEQYFGPGTRLTVT.